These 20 T cell receptor beta chains came from one sample sequenced in a study of OX40 agonist ivuxolimab in advanced cancers. The method was immunoSEQ multiplex PCR; TCRdb's version includes in-frame clones alone and lacks a portion of them. Among around 85,000 clones listed, about 90% were seen once. This specimen was CD4+ or CD8+ T cells sorted from blood, taken in a trial of the OX40 agonist ivuxolimab. These receptors all come from an adult with an advanced solid tumor such as melanoma, head and neck, liver or kidney cancer.

The chain is built from TRBV7-2 and TRBJ2-1; maybe TRBD2 (5 bases). The germline gives CDR1 SGHTA, CDR2 FQGNSA. CDR3 length: 15 residues. V shed 1 base and J shed 1 base, with 8 bases lying between them. CDR3 protein: CASSLGTGSYNEQFF. CDR3 bases: TGTGCCAGCAGCTTAGGAACGGGGTCCTACAATGAGCAGTTCTTC.

This chain links TRBV13 with TRBJ1-2, with D maybe TRBD1 (5 bases). The V end was cut by 5 bases, the J end by 2 bases, with 15 bases between. This CDR3 is built from 15 residues. The germline V gene has CDR1 PRHDT and CDR2 FYEKMQ (reference sequence). CDR3 nucleotide sequence: TGTGCCAGCAGCACCCGGGACTGGGGGAACTATGGCTACACCTTC. Residues: CASSTRDWGNYGYTF.

The J gene is TRBJ2-2, the V gene TRBV7-8, with a weak D call TRBD2 (7 bases). The CDR3 has 16 amino acids. Germline CDR1 is SGHVS and CDR2 is FQNEAQ. Trimming shortened V by 5 bases and J by 2 bases, and 15 bases separated the two germline ends. In nucleotides, the CDR3 is TGTGCCAGCAGCCAGGGGACTATTCTAAACACCGGGGAGCTGTTTTTT. Translation: CASSQGTILNTGELFF. The variable domain in full, completed from reference TRBV7-8 and TRBJ2-2, reads GAGVSQSPRYKVAKRGQDVALRCDPISGHVSLFWYQQALGQGPEFLTYFQNEAQLDKSGLPSDRFFAERPEGSVSTLKIQRTQQEDSAVYLCASSQGTILNTGELFFGEGSRLTVL.

The chain combines TRBV29-1 with TRBJ2-3; 10 bases match TRBD2. V was clipped by 7 bases and J by 4 bases; unmatched bases: 2. The CDR3 runs 12 residues. Germline V gene data show CDR1 as SQVTM and CDR2 as ANQGSEA. CDR3 DNA sequence: TGCAGCGGAGGGACTAGCGCAGATACGCAGTATTTT. This encodes CSGGTSADTQYF.

J is TRBJ1-3 and V is TRBV19; D unclear. This CDR3 comprises 14 residues. The V end lost 1 base, the J end lost 0 bases, and 4 bases lay between the germline ends. Germline-derived CDR1 and CDR2 are LNHDA and SQIVND (reference sequence). CDR3 nucleotides: TGTGCCAGTAGTATAGCGGGCTCTGGAAACACCATATATTTT. It is translated as CASSIAGSGNTIYF.

The gene calls are TRBV27 and TRBJ2-4; no clear D gene. This CDR3 is built from 14 residues. Germline assignment: CDR1 MNHEY and CDR2 SMNVEV (reference sequence). The V end lost 5 bases, the J end lost 0 bases, and 8 bases lay between the germline ends. This CDR3 reads CASSADLAKNIQYF. The CDR3 region has the DNA TGTGCCAGCAGTGCGGACCTAGCCAAAAACATTCAGTACTTC.

The table lists this clone with a count of one. The V call is TRBV19, the J call TRBJ2-5; TRBD2 matches at 9 bases. V lost 5 bases, J lost 1 base, and 11 bases stayed unmatched. The CDR3 spans 17 residues. Germline V gene data show CDR1 as LNHDA and CDR2 as SQIVND (reference sequence). CDR3 loop: CASSRAGGPLVQETQYF. In DNA, the CDR3 is TGTGCCAGTAGTCGGGCGGGAGGGCCTCTAGTCCAAGAGACCCAGTACTTC.

V usage is TRBV19 and J usage is TRBJ2-7; 7 bases fit TRBD2. Per the germline V gene, CDR1 is LNHDA and CDR2 is SQIVND (reference sequence). The CDR3 runs 17 residues. Unmatched junction bases numbered 14, after V lost 2 bases and J lost 4 bases. The CDR3 spells CASSILNRRGDPYEQYF. CDR3 coding DNA: TGTGCCAGTAGTATATTGAATCGCCGGGGGGATCCTTACGAGCAGTACTTC.

The rearrangement joins TRBV5-5 to TRBJ2-3; maybe TRBD2 (6 bases). The length of the CDR3 is 16 residues. V lost 0 bases and J lost 0, with 11 bases in between. CDR1 is SGHKS, CDR2 YYEKEE, per germline (reference sequence). The CDR3 DNA is TGTGCCAGCAGCTTGGTGCGGGGATCTAGCACAGATACGCAGTATTTT. It yields the protein CASSLVRGSSTDTQYF.

This clone was seen just once. The rearrangement joins TRBV28 to TRBJ2-5; possibly TRBD1 for D (6 bases). The CDR3 spans 14 residues. V gave up 6 bases and J gave up 5 bases, with 16 bases separating them. Germline V CDR1 and CDR2: MDHEN, SYDVKM. In nucleotides, the CDR3 is TGTGCCAGCAGGCTAGCAGGGGTAGGCGAGACCCAGTACTTC. Translation: CASRLAGVGETQYF.

V gene TRBV11-2 combines with J gene TRBJ2-1; D ambiguous. The V end was cut by 3 bases, the J end by 0 bases, with 9 bases between. The CDR3 contains 15 residues. Germline V gene data show CDR1 as SGHAT and CDR2 as FQNNGV. CDR3 sequence (DNA): TGTGCCAGCAGCTTCCATGACGGCTCCTACAATGAGCAGTTCTTC. Amino acids: CASSFHDGSYNEQFF.

This chain joins TRBV2 and TRBJ2-7, with unresolved D. Trimming removed 3 bases from V and 3 bases from J, with 9 bases in between. The germline V gene encodes CDR1 SNHLY and CDR2 FYNNEI. This CDR3 comprises 13 residues. This CDR3 reads CASSEAPDYEQYF. The CDR3 bases are TGTGCCAGCAGTGAGGCCCCAGACTACGAGCAGTACTTC.

This rearrangement joins TRBV4-1 to TRBJ2-3; no firm D call. In germline, CDR1 is MGHRA, CDR2 YSYEKL. This CDR3 spans 14 amino acids. V was pared by 4 bases and J by 4 bases, with 12 bases between. The CDR3 loop is CASSRIPGADTQYF. The CDR3, as DNA: TGCGCCAGCAGCCGGATTCCTGGGGCAGATACGCAGTATTTT.

This chain uses TRBV28 with TRBJ2-7, with TRBD2 identical over 11 bases. The CDR3 contains 14 residues. With 6 bases clipped from V and 6 bases from J, the junction kept 7 bases outside the gene matches. Germline CDR1 MDHEN, CDR2 SYDVKM. The DNA for the CDR3 is TGTGCCAGCAGACCCGGACTAGCGGGTGCCGAGCAGTACTTC. This gives the protein CASRPGLAGAEQYF.

The rearrangement joins TRBV10-3 to TRBJ2-7, with TRBD1 matching over 7 bases. Germline-derived CDR1 and CDR2 are ENHRY and SYGVKD. This CDR3 comprises 13 residues. V shed 11 bases and J 3 bases; nucleotides not matched to a gene: 10. The CDR3 DNA sequence: TGTGCCTCTACTCGGGACAGCCTCTACGAGCAGTACTTC. Translating gives CASTRDSLYEQYF.

This clone was counted a single time. The chain recombines TRBV28 with TRBJ2-7; D not certain. The CDR3 spans 10 residues. Trimming cost V 8 bases and J 8 bases, with 10 bases left between them. Germline lookup yields CDR1 MDHEN and CDR2 SYDVKM. CDR3 in amino acids: CASGQFQQYF. The CDR3 DNA follows: TGTGCCAGCGGCCAATTCCAGCAGTACTTC.

The chain has TRBV7-2 and TRBJ2-7; perhaps TRBD2 as D (7 bases). Trimming took off 5 bases at V and 6 bases at J, with 14 bases between the two ends. CDR3 length: 13 residues. The germline V gene has CDR1 SGHTA and CDR2 FQGNSA. The CDR3 sequence is CASSAGGHPEQYF. DNA of the CDR3: TGTGCCAGCAGCGCCGGGGGGCACCCCGAGCAGTACTTC.

The chain has TRBV5-5 and TRBJ1-4, with no clear D. Trimming left V 4 bases short and J 8 bases short, with 18 bases between. CDR1 and CDR2 (germline): SGHKS, YYEKEE (reference sequence). The CDR3 has 15 residues. Here the CDR3 DNA reads TGTGCCAGCAGCGACCCCCCCCGTGAGACCGAAAAACTGTTTTTT. Residues: CASSDPPRETEKLFF.

The rearrangement joins TRBV6-5 to TRBJ2-3; D possibly corresponds to TRBD1 (6 bases). Germline V gives CDR1 MNHEY, CDR2 SVGAGI. The V end was cut by 8 bases, the J end by 8 bases, with 14 bases between. The CDR3 has 12 amino acids. The chain's CDR3 is CASGAPQGTQYF. CDR3 in DNA: TGTGCCAGCGGGGCCCCACAGGGTACGCAGTATTTT.

V and J are TRBV6-1 and TRBJ1-2; 7 positions agree with TRBD1. Trimming removed 7 bases from V and 7 bases from J; junction bases left unmatched: 12. CDR1 and CDR2 (germline): MNHNS, SASEGT. This CDR3 is 14 amino acids long. The CDR3 nucleotides read TGTGCCAGCACCTTAGGACAGGTTGCAAGTGGCTACACCTTC. Translating gives CASTLGQVASGYTF.